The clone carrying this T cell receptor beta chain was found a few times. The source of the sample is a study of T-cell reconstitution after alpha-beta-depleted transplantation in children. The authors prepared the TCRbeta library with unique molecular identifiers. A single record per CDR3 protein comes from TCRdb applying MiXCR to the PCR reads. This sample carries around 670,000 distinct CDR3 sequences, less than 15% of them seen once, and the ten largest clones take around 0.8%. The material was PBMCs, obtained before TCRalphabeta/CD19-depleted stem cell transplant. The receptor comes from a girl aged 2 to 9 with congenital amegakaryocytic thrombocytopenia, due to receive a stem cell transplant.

The CDR3 DNA is TGTGCCAGCCGACGGGCCGTGGGTCTAAATGAGCAGTTCTTC. Translating gives CASRRAVGLNEQFF. V and J are TRBV19 and TRBJ2-1; D call uncertain. The CDR3 has 14 residues. In germline, CDR1 is LNHDA, CDR2 SQIVND (reference sequence). The V end lost 9 bases, the J end lost 7 bases, and 19 bases lay between the germline ends.